This T cell receptor beta chain originates from a study of blood T cell repertoires in COVID-19. Study details: Acute and convalescent COVID-19 samples came from the United States, Italy and Spain. From T cells, B-cell-depleted T cells, or PBMCs came the material, which was cDNA or gDNA.

The authors' processing: Reference gene primer amplification in the assay estimated nucleated cell counts. Sequenced by immunoSEQ multiplex PCR; TCRdb stores in-frame clones only, minus some. From that table come the V and J calls and clone size; the DNA was used to work out D and trimming. The repertoire includes about 270,000 clones, roughly 87% of them detected once, and roughly 13% sits in the top ten. Germline V gene sequence: CDR1 SGHNT, CDR2 YENEEA. The CDR3 sequence is 14 residues long. Trimming pared 2 bases from V and 7 bases from J, leaving 9 bases between. This clone was counted once. Specimen: peripheral blood. This TCR came from a human donor in a cohort sampled during active COVID-19. The chain employs TRBV11-3 and TRBJ1-6; D unresolved. The CDR3 is CASSLTGGNSPLHF. The CDR3 nucleotides read TGTGCCAGCAGCTTAACGGGCGGGAATTCACCCCTCCACTTT.